Presented here are 16 T cell receptor beta chains from one specimen sequenced in a study of blood T cells in healthy people across ages. It was with a sample-barcoded 5' primer and a J-beta primer mix that a second PCR of about 6 to 12 cycles was run. TCRdb independently ran MiXCR on the 5' RACE reads; one entry per CDR3 protein. The sample records around 780,000 distinct CDR3 sequences, approximately 53% being singletons. Material: blood. The source of these receptors is a man aged 35 to 55 in good health.

This clonotype was counted between two and nine times. The chain combines TRBV10-3 with TRBJ2-3; TRBD2 aligns across 11 bases. The CDR3 extends over 17 amino acids. V dropped 6 bases and J dropped 6; count of bases not matched to a gene: 14. Germline CDR1 reads ENHRY; CDR2 reads SYGVKD. DNA for the CDR3: TGTGCCATCAGGGAACCTGGGACTAGCGGCCCGGGGGATACGCAGTATTTT. Its protein is CAIREPGTSGPGDTQYF.

V and J are TRBV7-8 and TRBJ2-5, with a weak D call TRBD2 (5 bases). Germline CDR1 and CDR2: SGHVS and FQNEAQ. The CDR3 extends over 14 amino acids. V lost 2 bases, J lost 1 base, and 8 bases lay in between. The CDR3 DNA is TGTGCCAGCAGCTTACTGACTACCCAAGAGACCCAGTACTTC. The encoded protein is CASSLLTTQETQYF.

On this clonotype itself: The junction departs from the called germline gene at one end, perhaps through a read error. The rearrangement uses TRBV6-2 or TRBV6-3 and TRBJ2-3; D gene ambiguous. Germline CDR1 reads MNHEY; CDR2 reads SVGEGT. This CDR3 comprises 13 residues. CDR3 DNA sequence: TGTGCCAGCAGTGACTCCTCCTTGGATACGCAGTATTTT. Amino acid sequence: CASSDSSLDTQYF.

This clonotype was recorded a few times. This rearrangement joins TRBV20-1 to TRBJ2-1; D is perhaps TRBD2 (5 bases). The CDR3 covers 12 residues. Germline CDR1 is DFQATT and CDR2 is SNEGSKA (reference sequence). Trimming left V 1 base short and J 10 bases short, with 11 bases between. The CDR3, as DNA: TGCAGTGCTAGAGTTCCGGGAAGCGAGCAGTTCTTC. This sequence encodes CSARVPGSEQFF.

The CDR3 protein is CSAAAGGGLNGELFF. The CDR3 DNA reads as TGCAGTGCAGCAGCGGGAGGCGGGCTAAACGGGGAGCTGTTTTTT. The rearrangement links TRBV20-1 to TRBJ2-2, with 9 bases fitting TRBD2. The V gene end was trimmed by 6 bases and the J gene end by 7 bases; junction bases not matched to a gene: 12. Per the germline V gene, CDR1 is DFQATT and CDR2 is SNEGSKA (reference sequence). The CDR3 covers 15 residues.

This clonotype was found once. V is TRBV5-5 and J is TRBJ2-3; D may be TRBD2 (6 bases). Germline values: CDR1 SGHKS, CDR2 YYEKEE (reference sequence). The V end was cut by 1 base, the J end by 0 bases, with 18 bases between. The CDR3 extends over 18 amino acids. The CDR3 region is CASSLWIGGRTSTDTQYF. The CDR3 DNA sequence: TGTGCCAGCAGCTTGTGGATCGGGGGACGTACGAGCACAGATACGCAGTATTTT.

The chain uses TRBV20-1 and TRBJ2-1, with 9 bases lining up with TRBD2. The CDR3 covers 13 residues. Germline V lookup: CDR1 DFQATT, CDR2 SNEGSKA (reference sequence). V dropped 3 bases and J dropped 5; count of bases not matched to a gene: 2. CDR3 in amino acids: CSARTSGHNEQFF. The CDR3 DNA reads as TGCAGTGCTAGGACTAGCGGCCACAATGAGCAGTTCTTC.

This clonotype showed up just a few times. This chain uses TRBV9 with TRBJ1-1, with TRBD1 as a possible D gene (6 bases). The CDR3 spans 15 residues. Germline V CDR1 and CDR2: SGDLS, YYNGEE. Trimming shortened V by 0 bases and J by 4 bases, and 13 bases separated the two germline ends. CDR3 sequence reads: CASSVGGGRRTEAFF. CDR3 coding DNA: TGTGCCAGCAGCGTAGGAGGGGGAAGGCGCACTGAAGCTTTCTTT.

The J gene is TRBJ1-2, the V gene TRBV20-1; D remains ambiguous. The CDR3 contains 15 residues. V lost 0 bases and J lost 12, with 23 bases in between. Germline V gene data show CDR1 as DFQATT and CDR2 as SNEGSKA (reference sequence). CDR3 sequence (DNA): TGCAGTGCTAGAGAACCGGGCCTCATCACTGGAGGCCACACCTTC. Amino acid sequence: CSAREPGLITGGHTF.

J is TRBJ2-3 and V is TRBV18; D unresolved. CDR3 length: 14 residues. V lost 1 base and J lost 6, with 11 bases in between. The germline V gene encodes CDR1 KGHSH and CDR2 LQKENI. CDR3 residues: CASSPLGDSDTQYF. Here the CDR3 DNA reads TGTGCCAGCTCACCACTTGGTGATTCGGATACGCAGTATTTT.

Concerning this clonotype itself: One junction end disagrees with the germline gene, perhaps due to a read error. The chain links TRBV27 to TRBJ2-4; D perhaps matches TRBD2 (6 bases). The J call may be mistaken, given a closer DNA end match to TRBJ2-5. This CDR3 is built from 16 residues. Germline values: CDR1 MNHEY, CDR2 SMNVEV (reference sequence). The CDR3 region is CTSSLRGWSGQETQYF. In DNA form, the CDR3 reads TGTACCAGCAGTTTACGGGGGTGGAGCGGCCAAGAGACCCAGTACTTC.

In DNA, the CDR3 is TGTGCCAGCAGTCCACCAGGACAGGGGGCGCGGGAGCAGTACTTC. It encodes CASSPPGQGAREQYF. This chain joins TRBV28 and TRBJ2-5; the match to TRBD1 covers 11 bases. The CDR3 is 15 residues long. Germline CDR1 MDHEN, CDR2 SYDVKM. The V gene end was trimmed by 5 bases and the J gene end by 11 bases; junction bases not matched to a gene: 13.

The V and J genes are TRBV4-2 and TRBJ2-3; D may be TRBD2 (6 bases). V shed 4 bases and J shed 0 bases, with 38 bases lying between them. CDR1 and CDR2 from the germline V gene are LGHNA and YNFKEQ. The CDR3 extends over 24 amino acids. In DNA form, the CDR3 reads TGTGCCAGCAGCCTTATCATTCGGTCAATAAGTTCGGGGGACCGAGAGCACAGCACAGATACGCAGTATTTT. Residues: CASSLIIRSISSGDREHSTDTQYF.

The chain couples TRBV10-2 to TRBJ2-7; possibly TRBD2 for D (5 bases). The V gene lost 3 bases and the J gene lost 6 bases, with 15 bases spanning the gap. Germline V gene lookup returns CDR1 WSHSY and CDR2 SAAADI. The CDR3 runs to 14 residues. The CDR3, as DNA: TGCGCCAGCAGTGACACCGGGAAAATGGGCGAGCAGTACTTC. Protein product: CASSDTGKMGEQYF.

The chain couples TRBV4-2 to TRBJ2-1, with 12 nucleotides matching TRBD2. Germline CDR1 LGHNA, CDR2 YNFKEQ. After removal of 1 base from V and 12 bases from J, the junction contained 7 bases not matched to a gene. The CDR3 loop spans 15 amino acids. The CDR3 region has the DNA TGTGCCAGCAGCCAAGGGGGGACTAGCGGGTTAGGGCAGTTCTTC. Its protein product is CASSQGGTSGLGQFF.

V is TRBV6-5 and J is TRBJ2-4; 8 bases fit TRBD1. The CDR3 has 18 amino acids. Per germline, CDR1 MNHEY and CDR2 SVGAGI. V dropped 0 bases and J dropped 5; count of bases not matched to a gene: 12. As DNA, the CDR3 is TGTGCCAGCAGTTACTCGGGTAGCCCGGACAGGGCGGAAAACATTCAGTACTTC. Its translation: CASSYSGSPDRAENIQYF.